This record covers a single T cell receptor (beta chain). These data are taken from a study of T-cell reconstitution after alpha-beta-depleted transplantation in children. V shed 5 bases and J shed 4 bases, with 14 bases lying between them. This CDR3 has 13 residues. CDR1 and CDR2 from the germline V gene are DFQATT and SNEGSKA (reference sequence). Unique molecular identifiers were used to barcode this TCRbeta library. Via MiXCR, TCRdb re-called the PCR reads, giving one row per CDR3 protein. The table lists some 550,000 distinct CDR3 sequences, roughly 18% of them singletons. The chain joins TRBV20-1 to TRBJ2-5; no definite D call. The source was PBMCs from the stem cell graft donor, collected from the stem cell graft. The TCR comes from a human donor who donated a stem cell graft to a child with acute lymphoblastic leukemia. CDR3 region: CSAPLRGVETQYF. In nucleotides, the CDR3 is TGCAGTGCTCCCCTTCGTGGGGTAGAGACCCAGTACTTC.